The source of this TCR beta chain is a study of blood T cell repertoires in COVID-19 (dated by TCRdb to the early 2020s). At the level of the whole study: Samples covering the acute and convalescent phases of COVID-19 were provided by collaborators in the United States, Italy and Spain. Subjects who had been exposed to COVID-19, were actively infected with it, or had recovered from it provided the deeply sampled blood TCRbeta repertoires that made up the dataset. Where HLA class I and class II types were available, the types were taken from metadata supplied by the sample provider, not from assay-based typing. A freely available public database, intended as a resource for researchers studying the immune response to SARS-CoV-2, is where the repertoires were released. Nearly every sample came with metadata listing a de-identified subject ID, COVID-19 status, age in years and sex. The prospective study material was composed of cDNA or gDNA derived from T cells, B-cell-depleted T cells, or PBMCs. The samples were drawn from the first 160 participants of the ongoing ImmuneRACE study and from some 1,300 subjects provided by 6 global collaborators.

Enrolling through a virtual design, the prospective study's participants ranged in age from roughly 18 to 95 years and lived across 24 United States geographic areas. In the prospective study, participants were assigned to cohorts based on the clinical history participants reported in a screening survey and a study questionnaire. ImmuneRACE Cohort 3 recovered participants were defined by two consecutive negative NP/OP PCR tests, healthcare professional clearance, or symptom resolution. Mobile phlebotomists in the prospective study collected whole blood, serum and a nasopharyngeal or oropharyngeal swab from every participant. Additional blood draws and questionnaires over an approximately 2-month period could optionally be provided by prospective study participants. Prospective study blood samples were shipped either frozen or at room temperature before DNA extraction. From a lookup of the germline V gene (reference sequence), CDR1 and CDR2 are MNHEY and SMNVEV. Trimming takes 5 bases off V and 2 bases off J; junction bases not matched to a gene: 15. Measured from the cysteine to the phenylalanine, the CDR3 is 19 residues long. Only the CDR3 portion is preserved as DNA: 57 bases, with reading frame beginning at the first base.

TCRbeta CDR3 regions were amplified from genomic DNA by means of the immunoSEQ Assay, a bias-controlled multiplex PCR. As for the authors' bioinformatics: The number of nucleated cells in each sample was estimated from the amplification of reference gene primers within the assay. Sequence reads were collapsed and filtered to measure the absolute abundance of every unique TCRbeta CDR3 rearrangement. For each sample, productive Simpson clonality was calculated as the square root of Simpson's diversity index across productive rearrangements. TCRdb obtained this table from immuneACCESS and retained in-frame rearrangements with V and J assigned. These tables miss some clones; where compared with another copy, unresolved V genes account for less than half of the shortfall, and the remainder is unexplained. From that table come the V and J calls and clone size; the DNA was used to work out D and trimming. The sample table holds 250,000 to 300,000 clones, of which 80% to 90% were seen once. Clones ranked in the top ten supply approximately 2% of the sample.

Here is what the overall study found, with its caveats: How much clinical and demographic metadata was included differed by source and by participant, and the metadata was provided uncurated.

Regarding this clone: Its antigen remains undetermined. Base qualities are not provided; no much larger clone lies one nucleotide away.

Sequencing was done on a sample of PBMCs or T cells enriched from blood (not recorded which). The TCR was taken from a woman between 45 and 65 years old who had recovered from COVID-19. The V and J segments used are TRBV27 and TRBJ2-3, and 11 bases in between align with TRBD2. The DNA sequence is as follows: TGTGCCAGCAGTACCTCGACTAGCGGGAAGCGCCTTATCACAGATACGCAGTATTTT. Its protein reads: CASSTSTSGKRLITDTQYF.